This paragraph covers one T cell receptor beta chain sequence. MiXCR, run by TCRdb on the 5' RACE reads, gives a single entry per CDR3 protein. This sample has fewer than 650,000 distinct CDR3 sequences, with 15% to 20% found just once. The data are from a study of T-cell memory formation after mild COVID-19. CDR3 size: 13 residues. V lost 3 bases and J 0 bases, leaving 5 bases between the germline ends. Germline V lookup: CDR1 SGDLS, CDR2 YYNGEE. Specimen: PBMCs or a T cell subset sorted from them (not recorded which). The chain combines TRBV9 with TRBJ2-3; D gene ambiguous. The TCR sequence derives from an adult woman who had mild COVID-19 (a few samples of this study predate the infection). Cell type and time point are not known. CDR3 coding DNA: TGTGCCAGCAGCGACATGAGCACAGATACGCAGTATTTT. Translated, it gives CASSDMSTDTQYF. Filled out from reference TRBV9 and TRBJ2-3, the complete variable domain reads DSGVTQTPKHLITATGQRVTLRCSPRSGDLSVYWYQQSLDQGLQFLIQYYNGEERAKGNILERFSAQQFPDLHSELNLSSLELGDSALYFCASSDMSTDTQYFGPGTRLTVL.